This entry is about one TCR beta chain. As yet, its antigen is unknown. The source of the sample is a study of cytomegalovirus exposure and HLA in healthy donors. Overall study context: It was reported in a later analysis that the same platform had been used for the approximately 110 validation repertoires as for the approximately 700 first-cohort repertoires. Notes on the study in general: For cytomegalovirus status, the classifier reportedly gave diagnoses with high specificity and sensitivity. According to the study, 150 to 200 TCR beta chains were cytomegalovirus-associated. Most TCR sequences were rare, but some public TCRs occurred in many donors.

The germline gives CDR1 MGHRA, CDR2 YSYEKL. V was cut by 1 base and J by 2 bases, with 8 bases left in between. The CDR3 covers 14 residues. Profiling relied on immunoSEQ multiplex PCR, and the TCRdb table lists in-frame clones only, not all of them. The table records over 200,000 clones, roughly 83% of them present only once. Sequencing was performed on PBMCs. The rearrangement joins TRBV4-1 to TRBJ2-5; D is uncertain. This TCR was sampled from a woman aged 18-35 years in good health and CMV-seronegative. DNA for the CDR3: TGCGCCAGCAGCCAAGTGGGCAGGCAAGAGACCCAGTACTTC. Encoded protein: CASSQVGRQETQYF.